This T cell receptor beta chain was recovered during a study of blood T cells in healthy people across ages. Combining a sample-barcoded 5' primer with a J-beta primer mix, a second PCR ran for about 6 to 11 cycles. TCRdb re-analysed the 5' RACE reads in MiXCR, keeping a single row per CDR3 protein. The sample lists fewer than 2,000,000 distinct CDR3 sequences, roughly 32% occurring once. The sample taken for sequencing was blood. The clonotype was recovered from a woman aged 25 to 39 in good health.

CDR3 sequence reads: CASSFGGFGNTIYF. The DNA for the CDR3 is TGTGCCAGCAGTTTTGGGGGATTTGGAAACACCATATATTTT. The V call is TRBV28, the J call TRBJ1-3, with a weak D call TRBD1 (5 bases). Trimming stripped 3 bases from V and 3 bases from J, with 9 bases between. CDR3 size: 14 residues. The germline CDR1 and CDR2 sequences are MDHEN and SYDVKM.